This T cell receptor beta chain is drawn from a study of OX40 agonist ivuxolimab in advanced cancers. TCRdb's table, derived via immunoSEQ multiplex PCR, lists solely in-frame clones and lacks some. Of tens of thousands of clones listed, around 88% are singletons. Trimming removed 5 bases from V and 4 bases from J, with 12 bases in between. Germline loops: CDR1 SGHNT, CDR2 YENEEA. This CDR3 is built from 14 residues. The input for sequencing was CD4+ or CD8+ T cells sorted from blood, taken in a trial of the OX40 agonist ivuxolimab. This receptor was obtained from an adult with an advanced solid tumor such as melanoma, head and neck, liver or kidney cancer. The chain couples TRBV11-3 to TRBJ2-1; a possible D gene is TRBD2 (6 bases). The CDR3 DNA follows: TGTGCCAGCAGCCTCGGGACTTTTTACAATGAGCAGTTCTTC. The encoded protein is CASSLGTFYNEQFF.